The clone carrying this TCR beta chain was seen only once. The target antigen is unknown. Assay used: immunoSEQ multiplex PCR; TCRdb lists only in-frame clones, some missing. This table holds approximately 160,000 clones, approximately 94% found once. Pooled together were second doses at about 4 or about 12 weeks. The source of the sample is a study of T cell responses to AZD1222 COVID-19 vaccine. The study, taken as a whole, reports: Samples come after the peak T cell response, not at day 14. Close to half of all spike-specific TCRs reportedly target regions of the variants that are unmutated. Donor demographics were predominantly white British with a female majority; clonal diversity may be underestimated.

The CDR3 length is 13 residues. Germline-derived CDR1 and CDR2 are KGHSH and LQKENI. Trimming shortened V by 4 bases and J by 4 bases, and 10 bases separated the two germline ends. This clonotype was obtained from an adult who received the AZD1222 COVID-19 vaccine. Source: peripheral blood, taken 28 days after the second AZD1222 dose. V is TRBV18 and J is TRBJ1-2; TRBD1 is a possible D gene (6 bases). CDR3 sequence: CASSQGEAYGYTF. In DNA form, the CDR3 reads TGTGCCAGCTCACAGGGGGAGGCCTATGGCTACACCTTC.